The next 3 T cell receptor beta chains were all read from a single sample in a study of T cell changes during pregnancy in multiple sclerosis. TCRdb's table, derived via immunoSEQ multiplex PCR, lists solely in-frame clones and lacks some. The repertoire holds almost 65,000 clones, with roughly 90% as singletons. The sample consisted of peripheral blood, taken in the first trimester of pregnancy. These receptors were taken from a female donor with multiple sclerosis, enrolled in a pregnancy study.

This clone appeared a few times. The chain couples TRBV18 to TRBJ1-1, with D perhaps matching TRBD1 (6 bases). Between the trimmed V and J ends, which lost 5 bases and 0 bases, there was a span of 10 bases. The length of the CDR3 is 14 residues. Germline loops: CDR1 KGHSH, CDR2 LQKENI. The CDR3 DNA reads as TGTGCCAGCTCATACAGGGTCATGAACACTGAAGCTTTCTTT. As protein: CASSYRVMNTEAFF.

CDR3 protein: CASSESSYNEQFF. DNA for the CDR3: TGTGCCAGCAGTGAGAGCTCCTACAATGAGCAGTTCTTC. V usage is TRBV6-4 and J usage is TRBJ2-1, with D unclear. V dropped 3 bases and J dropped 0 bases, with 3 bases sitting between them. The germline V gene encodes CDR1 MRHNA and CDR2 SNTAGT. This CDR3 region has 13 residues.

This chain links TRBV7-9 with TRBJ1-2; D is unclear. Trimming removed 1 base from V and 7 bases from J, with 10 bases in between. This CDR3 comprises 13 residues. CDR1 and CDR2 from the germline V gene are SEHNR and FQNEAQ (reference sequence). The CDR3 nucleotides read TGTGCCAGCAGCTTAGGAGGGAATCGTGGCTACACCTTC. This translates into CASSLGGNRGYTF. Full variable domain (rest looked up from reference TRBV7-9 and TRBJ1-2): DTGVSQNPRHKITKRGQNVTFRCDPISEHNRLYWYRQTLGQGPEFLTYFQNEAQLEKSRLLSDRFSAERPKGSFSTLEIQRTEQGDSAMYLCASSLGGNRGYTFGSGTRLTVV.